This T cell receptor beta chain was documented in a study of PD-1 blockade in classical Hodgkin lymphoma (dated by TCRdb to the early 2020s). About the investigation overall: Nivolumab dosing was 3 mg/kg intravenously every 2 weeks, continuing until either disease progression or unacceptable toxicity. The study used TCR beta sequencing and CyTOF to define a peripheral blood immune signature of response to PD-1 blockade in classical Hodgkin lymphoma.

Genomic DNA was isolated using the Qiagen DNeasy kit from unsorted PBMCs as well as from negatively selected CD4+ and CD8+ fractions. TCR beta CDR3 regions were amplified by immunoSEQ multiplex PCR using primers annealing to V and J segments. Amplification bias was minimized using a synthetic immune receptor repertoire, and residual bias was removed computationally after sequencing. For the original study's pipeline: Custom Python scripts were used to quantify repertoire diversity as the Shannon entropy index. The unsorted, CD4+ and CD8+ repertoires were each analyzed separately, with the exception of combined analyses, where CD4+ and CD8+ sequences were merged in silico. Clonal expansion was defined as at least a 2-fold frequency increase after treatment relative to C1D1, with a pseudocount of 0.5 for undetected baseline clones. Clones with 0 or 1 copy at C1D1 were classified as singleton clones, and clones with 2 or more copies were classified as non-singleton clones. By matching protein sequences in sorted samples from the same patient, clones expanded in unsorted samples were annotated as CD4+, CD8+ or unknown. Wilcoxon tests on paired samples were used to test changes in diversity from C1D1 to C4D1. This immuneACCESS table, as held by TCRdb, lists in-frame sequences with V and J called but not all clones. Of the missing ones, under half trace to an unresolved V gene in checked studies; the others have no known cause. V, J and clone size were drawn from that table, and D and trimming were deduced from the DNA. The sample table contains around 60,000 clones; only one count was recorded for about 90% of them. Of the sample, 9% to 12% is held by the ten largest clones.

The paper's findings and limits, for the study overall: The study was restricted to a single clinical trial cohort, and the causes of repertoire differences, possibly disease activity or prior therapy, were left undefined. Baseline TCR diversity was reported as lower in newly diagnosed patients than in healthy donors, and lower still in relapsed/refractory patients. Lower diversity was observed in patients in whom nivolumab was started less than 1 year after ASCT, and these patients were excluded from later analyses so that confounding by immune reconstitution would be avoided. CD4+ but not CD8+ TCR diversity rose significantly by C4D1 (p=0.0027 vs p=0.16), most apparent in complete responders (p=0.02). Trial patients with a complete response had baseline diversity similar to that of newly diagnosed patients, while partial responders and progressors had significantly lower diversity.

Remarks on this clone: Its specific antigen is unknown. The record has no base qualities; no much larger clone is one base away.

From cysteine to phenylalanine, the CDR3 is 11 amino acids long. The DNA shown is the 33-base CDR3, in frame from base 1. Trimming removed 2 bases from V and 2 bases from J, leaving 2 bases between the germline ends. The CDR1 and CDR2 encoded by the germline V gene are SGHDT and YYEEEE. In the paper's terms, the time point label means: cycle 4 day 1 (C4D1), after around six weeks of nivolumab. Every trial patient had relapsed after autologous stem cell transplantation, and cohorts A, B and C differed in prior brentuximab vedotin exposure. The trial cohort included some 53 patients with relapsed/refractory classical Hodgkin lymphoma, and each patient had a best overall response of complete response, partial response or progressive disease. Trial patients were treated with single-agent nivolumab in the multi-cohort phase II CheckMate 205 trial. An independent review committee assessed best overall response using the 2007 International Working Group response criteria. Trial PBMCs were obtained immediately prior to nivolumab initiation (C1D1) and on therapy at cycle 2 day 1 and cycle 4 day 1. Peripheral blood was collected in 8 mL Vacutainer Cell Preparation Tubes, from which PBMCs were isolated by centrifugation and then cryopreserved.

The receptor chain draws on TRBV5-6 and TRBJ2-7, with no confident D gene call. The TCR originated in a human donor with classical Hodgkin lymphoma. The sequencing here drew on peripheral blood mononuclear cells (PBMCs), taken before the fourth cycle of nivolumab. The CDR3 corresponds to CASSFTYEQYF. The DNA sequence is as follows: TGTGCCAGCAGCTTCACCTACGAGCAGTACTTC. The variable domain in full, with residues beyond the CDR3 obtained from the reference TRBV5-6 and TRBJ2-7 genes, is DAGVTQSPTHLIKTRGQQVTLRCSPKSGHDTVSWYQQALGQGPQFIFQYYEEEERQRGNFPDRFSGHQFPNYSSELNVNALLLGDSALYLCASSFTYEQYFGPGTRLTVT.